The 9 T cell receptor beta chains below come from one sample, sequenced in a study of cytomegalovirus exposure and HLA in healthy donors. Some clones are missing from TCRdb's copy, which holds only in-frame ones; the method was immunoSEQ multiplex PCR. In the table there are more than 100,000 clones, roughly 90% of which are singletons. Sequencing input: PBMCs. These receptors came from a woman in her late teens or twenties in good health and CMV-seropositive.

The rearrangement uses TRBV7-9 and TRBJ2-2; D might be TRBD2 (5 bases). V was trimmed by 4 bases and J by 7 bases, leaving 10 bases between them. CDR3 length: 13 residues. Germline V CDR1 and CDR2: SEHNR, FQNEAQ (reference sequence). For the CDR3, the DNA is TGTGCCAGCAGCTCTGGACTCATCGGGGAGCTGTTTTTT. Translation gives CASSSGLIGELFF.

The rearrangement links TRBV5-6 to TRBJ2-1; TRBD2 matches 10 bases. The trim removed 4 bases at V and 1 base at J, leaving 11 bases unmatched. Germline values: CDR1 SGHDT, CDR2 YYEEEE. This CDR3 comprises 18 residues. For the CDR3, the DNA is TGTGCCAGCAGCCGGCGCCTAGCGGGAGTATCTTCCTACAATGAGCAGTTCTTC. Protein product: CASSRRLAGVSSYNEQFF.

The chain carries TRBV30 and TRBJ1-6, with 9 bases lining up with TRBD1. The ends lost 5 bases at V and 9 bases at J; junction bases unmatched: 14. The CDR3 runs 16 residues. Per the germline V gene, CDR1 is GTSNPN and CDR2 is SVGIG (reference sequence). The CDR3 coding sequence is TGTGCCTGGTCTAAAACCTGGACAGGGGTTTCTTCACCCCTCCACTTT. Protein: CAWSKTWTGVSSPLHF.

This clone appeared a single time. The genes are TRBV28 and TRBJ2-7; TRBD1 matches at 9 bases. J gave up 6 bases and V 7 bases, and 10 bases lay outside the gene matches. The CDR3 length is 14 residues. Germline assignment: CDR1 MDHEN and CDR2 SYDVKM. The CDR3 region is CASTLGDRVSEQYF. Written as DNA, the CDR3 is TGTGCCAGCACTTTGGGGGACAGGGTATCCGAGCAGTACTTC.

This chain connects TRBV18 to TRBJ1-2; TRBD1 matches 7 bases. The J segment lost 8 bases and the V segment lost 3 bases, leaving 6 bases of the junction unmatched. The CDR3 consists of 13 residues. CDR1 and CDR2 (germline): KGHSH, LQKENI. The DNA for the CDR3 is TGTGCCAGCTCACCGAGTTCAGGGGGGGGCTACACCTTC. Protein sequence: CASSPSSGGGYTF.

The CDR3, as DNA: TGTGCCAGCAGCCCGGGACAGAGGAACACTGAAGCTTTCTTT. It encodes CASSPGQRNTEAFF. The rearrangement uses TRBV5-4 and TRBJ1-1, with 7 bases aligning to TRBD1. V lost 4 bases, J lost 1 base, and 4 bases stayed unmatched. This CDR3 has 14 amino acids. CDR1 is SGHNT and CDR2 is YYREEE in the germline V gene (reference sequence).

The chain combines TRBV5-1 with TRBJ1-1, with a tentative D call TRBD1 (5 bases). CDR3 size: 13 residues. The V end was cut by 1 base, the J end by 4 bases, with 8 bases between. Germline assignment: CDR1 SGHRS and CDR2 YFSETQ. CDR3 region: CASSLQGATEAFF. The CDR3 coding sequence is TGCGCCAGCAGCTTGCAGGGCGCCACTGAAGCTTTCTTT.

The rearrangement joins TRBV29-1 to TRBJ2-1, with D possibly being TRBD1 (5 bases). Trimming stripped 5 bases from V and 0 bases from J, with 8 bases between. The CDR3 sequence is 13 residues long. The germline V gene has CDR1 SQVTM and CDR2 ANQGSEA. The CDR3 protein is CSVQGASYNEQFF. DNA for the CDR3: TGCAGCGTTCAAGGGGCCTCCTACAATGAGCAGTTCTTC.

In DNA, the CDR3 is TGTGCCTGGAGCTCGGGGTCTAATGAAAAACTGTTTTTT. This codes for CAWSSGSNEKLFF. The V call is TRBV30, the J call TRBJ1-4; D uncertain. The CDR3 spans 13 residues. The ends were cut back, 3 bases at V and 3 bases at J, with 8 bases in the middle. Germline V gene data show CDR1 as GTSNPN and CDR2 as SVGIG (reference sequence).